What follows is one T cell receptor beta chain and its context. The study ran its PCR with 60 Vbeta and 13 Jbeta primers. Original processing methods: In a later analysis, approximately 73 million unique TCR beta chains included roughly 11 million shared by two or more donors. Libraries were prepared by immunoSEQ multiplex PCR; TCRdb keeps only in-frame clonotypes and omits some of them. V and J calls and clone size are copied from that table; D and trimming were computed from the DNA. This sample contains fewer than 200,000 clones. These data originate in a study of cytomegalovirus exposure and HLA in healthy donors. The source of this sequence is a woman aged 60-75 years in good health and CMV-seronegative. Material: PBMCs.

CDR3 DNA: TGTGCCAGCAGCCAAGATGCCGGGACAGTGTCACAAGAGACCCAGTACTTC. This sequence encodes CASSQDAGTVSQETQYF. The V and J genes are TRBV4-2 and TRBJ2-5; 7 nucleotides align to TRBD1. J lost 2 bases, V lost 0 bases, and 9 bases had no gene match. Looked up from germline, CDR1 is LGHNA and CDR2 is YNFKEQ. The CDR3 is 17 residues long.